This TCR beta chain comes out of a study of technical replicates of blood from a few donors. Looked up from germline, CDR1 is SGHTA and CDR2 is FQGNSA. V lost 1 base to trimming and J lost 7 bases, with 13 bases between them. The CDR3 covers 15 residues. This clone was detected once. This CDR3 is also generated by other DNA sequences in the sample. Sequencing used immunoSEQ multiplex PCR; TCRdb keeps in-frame clones, though not all of them. The sample shows tens of thousands of clones, 90% to 95% of them seen only once. Sequencing input: PBMCs. V usage is TRBV7-2 and J usage is TRBJ1-4, with D possibly being TRBD1 (5 bases). The TCR comes from a human donor in good health. Some clones in this sample may be carry-over from other donors' samples. DNA for the CDR3: TGTGCCAGCAGCTTAGTCGCGGGGGGGGGTGAAAAACTGTTTTTT. It encodes CASSLVAGGGEKLFF.